These T cell receptor beta chains were read from a single sample in a study of Graves' ophthalmopathy and Graves' hyperthyroidism. TCRdb analysed the multiplex PCR reads with MiXCR anew, one entry per CDR3 protein. Of about 220,000 distinct CDR3 sequences in the sample, approximately 21% were seen once. The sequenced material came from peripheral blood. The receptors shown here come from a woman in her 50s with Graves' ophthalmopathy. Both conserved end residues are part of each CDR3. Each record gives: clone size, V gene, J gene, D gene, CDR3 DNA, CDR3 protein. A D gene is named only where the DNA matches it firmly. A row's size may be missing; if present it is once, few, many or a size class.

size: many
V: TRBV28
J: TRBJ2-5
D: TRBD1
DNA: TGTGCCAGCAGTTCAGCGGGACAGGGGAGAGAGACCCAGTACTTC
CDR3: CASSSAGQGRETQYF

size: many
V: TRBV6-2/TRBV6-3
J: TRBJ2-7
D: .
DNA: TGTGCCAGCAGTTACTCGAGAACGGCGACCTACGAGCAGTACTTC
CDR3: CASSYSRTATYEQYF

size: .
V: TRBV20-1
J: TRBJ2-2
D: .
DNA: TGCAGTGCCGGCGGGGCCCAGACTAACACCGGGGAGCTGTTTTTT
CDR3: CSAGGAQTNTGELFF

size: many
V: TRBV28
J: TRBJ2-7
D: .
DNA: TGTGCCAGCAGTTTCCAGGGGAGGGAGCAGTACTTC
CDR3: CASSFQGREQYF

size: few
V: TRBV5-1
J: TRBJ1-1
D: .
DNA: TGCGCCAGCAGCTTCGGCGGCAGGGTTGACACTGAAGCTTTCTTT
CDR3: CASSFGGRVDTEAFF

size: few
V: TRBV3-1
J: TRBJ1-2
D: .
DNA: TGTGCCAGCGGTGGGACCAGCCGGCTCTATGGCTACACCTTC
CDR3: CASGGTSRLYGYTF

size: many
V: TRBV4-1
J: TRBJ2-7
D: .
DNA: TGCGCCAGCAGCCTAAGCGCAGGAGGGGGTTCCTACGAGCAGTACTTC
CDR3: CASSLSAGGGSYEQYF

size: many
V: TRBV24-1
J: TRBJ2-7
D: TRBD2
DNA: TGTGCCACCAGTGATCAAAATAGCGGGAGCATGGGGGAGCAGTACTTC
CDR3: CATSDQNSGSMGEQYF

size: .
V: TRBV30
J: TRBJ1-2
D: .
DNA: TGTGCCTGGAGCCCACAGGGCCTCTATGGCTACACCTTC
CDR3: CAWSPQGLYGYTF

size: many
V: TRBV5-6
J: TRBJ2-7
D: .
DNA: TGTGCCAGCAGCGGGAAACCTTACGAGCAGTACTTC
CDR3: CASSGKPYEQYF

size: many
V: TRBV7-2
J: TRBJ2-7
D: TRBD1
DNA: TGTGCCAGCAGCATAAGACAGGGGAATACCTACGAGCAGTACTTC
CDR3: CASSIRQGNTYEQYF

size: many
V: TRBV24-1
J: TRBJ2-5
D: .
DNA: TGTGCCACCAGTGACAGCGAGCCCGCGGAGACCCAGTACTTC
CDR3: CATSDSEPAETQYF

size: once
V: TRBV7-3
J: TRBJ2-5
D: .
DNA: TGTGCCAGCAGCTGGACCCGTGAAGAGACCCAGTACTTC
CDR3: CASSWTREETQYF

size: many
V: TRBV9
J: TRBJ2-7
D: TRBD1
DNA: TGTGCCAGCAGCATCCGACAGGGCCCATACGAGCAGTACTTC
CDR3: CASSIRQGPYEQYF

size: many
V: TRBV6-1
J: TRBJ2-5
D: TRBD2
DNA: TGTGCCAGCAGTGAAAGGGCGGGAGCCTTACGGGGGGAGACCCAGTACTTC
CDR3: CASSERAGALRGETQYF

size: many
V: TRBV18
J: TRBJ1-6
D: .
DNA: TGTGCCAGCTCCTACCGGGACCTGTATTCACCCCTCCACTTT
CDR3: CASSYRDLYSPLHF

size: .
V: TRBV7-8
J: TRBJ1-1
D: .
DNA: TGTGCCAACAGCTTAGGCTGGAGTAGCCCGGACACTGAAGCTTTCTTT
CDR3: CANSLGWSSPDTEAFF

size: many
V: TRBV19
J: TRBJ1-5
D: .
DNA: TGTGCCACCCAAGACAGGAACAATCAGCCCCAGCATTTT
CDR3: CATQDRNNQPQHF

size: many
V: TRBV2
J: TRBJ1-2
D: .
DNA: TGTGCCAGCAGTGCGGTAGGGAGTGGCTACACCTTC
CDR3: CASSAVGSGYTF

size: .
V: TRBV19
J: TRBJ1-1
D: .
DNA: TGTGCCAGTAGTATCCCAGATAGGCTGGGAAGTACTGAAGCTTTCTTT
CDR3: CASSIPDRLGSTEAFF

size: .
V: TRBV20-1
J: TRBJ2-7
D: TRBD2
DNA: TGCAGTGCTAATCCTTTTAGCGGGAGGAGGAACGATCAGTACTTC
CDR3: CSANPFSGRRNDQYF

size: many
V: TRBV6-1
J: TRBJ1-2
D: .
DNA: TGTGCCAGCCAAGGGGGGGGCGACTATGGCTACACCTTC
CDR3: CASQGGGDYGYTF

size: .
V: TRBV28
J: TRBJ2-7
D: .
DNA: TGTGCCAGCAGTACACCAACTTACGAGCAGTACTTC
CDR3: CASSTPTYEQYF

size: many
V: TRBV2
J: TRBJ1-2
D: .
DNA: TGTGCCAGCAGTGGGGCAGGTGGCTACACCTTC
CDR3: CASSGAGGYTF

size: .
V: TRBV18
J: TRBJ2-7
D: TRBD2
DNA: TGTGCCAGCTCACCCCGGACTAGCGGGAGGGCCGTGCAGTACTTC
CDR3: CASSPRTSGRAVQYF

size: .
V: TRBV6-1
J: TRBJ1-1
D: .
DNA: TGTGCCAGCAGTGAATTGGCTGGCACTGAAGCTTTCTTT
CDR3: CASSELAGTEAFF

size: many
V: TRBV10-2
J: TRBJ2-2
D: TRBD2
DNA: TGCGCCAGCAGCCTAACTAGCGGGAAGGGCGGGGAGCTGTTTTTT
CDR3: CASSLTSGKGGELFF

size: many
V: TRBV7-8
J: TRBJ2-6
D: .
DNA: TGTGCCAGCTCGCTTCAGGACAGCTCTGGGGCCAACGTCCTGACTTTC
CDR3: CASSLQDSSGANVLTF

size: many
V: TRBV20-1
J: TRBJ1-1
D: TRBD1
DNA: TGCAGTGCCCCGGGACAGGTCAAGGATGGGGCTTTCTTT
CDR3: CSAPGQVKDGAFF

size: many
V: TRBV27
J: TRBJ1-1
D: .
DNA: TGTGCCAGCAGACCCCCTCAGGGCTACACTGAAGCTTTCTTT
CDR3: CASRPPQGYTEAFF

size: few
V: TRBV19
J: TRBJ2-1
D: TRBD2
DNA: TGTGCCAGTAGTATAGCTAGCGGGAGCTCCTACAATGAGCAGTTCTTC
CDR3: CASSIASGSSYNEQFF

size: many
V: TRBV7-8
J: TRBJ1-1
D: .
DNA: TGTGCCAGCAGCTTAGACGGCTACACTGAAGCTTTCTTT
CDR3: CASSLDGYTEAFF

size: many
V: TRBV6-1
J: TRBJ2-7
D: .
DNA: TGTGCCAGCAGTGAATCTACGAGCTACGAGCAGTACTTC
CDR3: CASSESTSYEQYF

size: many
V: TRBV20-1
J: TRBJ2-5
D: TRBD2
DNA: TGCAGTGCCCTCGGACTAGCGGGATCCGGGACCCAGTACTTC
CDR3: CSALGLAGSGTQYF

size: many
V: TRBV28
J: TRBJ2-5
D: TRBD1
DNA: TGTGCCAGCAGTCCGGGACAGGCGTACCAAGAGACCCAGTACTTC
CDR3: CASSPGQAYQETQYF

size: many
V: TRBV5-1
J: TRBJ1-1
D: TRBD1
DNA: TGCGCCAGCAGATGGACAGGGGGCCAAGACACTGAAGCTTTCTTT
CDR3: CASRWTGGQDTEAFF

size: many
V: TRBV5-1
J: TRBJ2-7
D: .
DNA: TGCGCCAGCAGCTTGAGAAGTACCTACGAGCAGTACTTC
CDR3: CASSLRSTYEQYF

size: once
V: TRBV6-2/TRBV6-3
J: TRBJ1-2
D: TRBD1
DNA: TGTGCCAGCAGGCGGGACAGGGAAATTTATGGCTACACCTTC
CDR3: CASRRDREIYGYTF

size: .
V: TRBV28
J: TRBJ1-5
D: TRBD1
DNA: TGTGCCAGCAGTTCCCCCGCGAGAGGGGGCATTACTACCAATCAGCCCCAGCATTTT
CDR3: CASSSPARGGITTNQPQHF

size: many
V: TRBV29-1
J: TRBJ2-7
D: .
DNA: TGCAGCGTTGAACCAACGGGGACTGGTTCCTACGAGCAGTACTTC
CDR3: CSVEPTGTGSYEQYF

size: many
V: TRBV12-3/TRBV12-4
J: TRBJ1-6
D: .
DNA: TGTGCCAGCAGTTGGAGCCCGGTTTCACCCCTCCACTTT
CDR3: CASSWSPVSPLHF

size: many
V: TRBV30
J: TRBJ1-2
D: .
DNA: TGTGCCTGGAAGCCTTCACAAAGCAACTATGGCTACACCTTC
CDR3: CAWKPSQSNYGYTF

size: many
V: TRBV7-3
J: TRBJ2-7
D: .
DNA: TGTGCCAGCAGCTTAGAAGGGAACGTCGAGCAGTACTTC
CDR3: CASSLEGNVEQYF

size: .
V: TRBV24-1
J: TRBJ2-5
D: .
DNA: TGTGCCACCAGTGATACGGGGTACCAAGAGACCCAGTACTTC
CDR3: CATSDTGYQETQYF

size: many
V: TRBV2
J: TRBJ2-5
D: TRBD1
DNA: TGTGACAGCAGTGACTCAGGGGGCGCAGAGACCCAGTACTTC
CDR3: CDSSDSGGAETQYF

size: many
V: TRBV7-9
J: TRBJ2-7
D: .
DNA: TGTGCCAGCAGTTCCCAGAGGACAAGCGTTTGGGAGCAGTACTTC
CDR3: CASSSQRTSVWEQYF

size: many
V: TRBV11-2
J: TRBJ2-2
D: TRBD2
DNA: TGTGCCAGCAGCCTGGGACTAGCGCCGAACACCGGGGAGCTGTTTTTT
CDR3: CASSLGLAPNTGELFF

size: many
V: TRBV27
J: TRBJ2-2
D: .
DNA: TGTGCCAGCAGTTTTTCCGGGGAGCTGTTTTTT
CDR3: CASSFSGELFF

size: many
V: TRBV29-1
J: TRBJ2-5
D: .
DNA: TGCAGCGTCCTGGGGGTAACAGAGACCCAGTACTTC
CDR3: CSVLGVTETQYF

size: many
V: TRBV7-9
J: TRBJ1-2
D: .
DNA: TGTGCCAGCAGCCCGGCCCTGGGGGGAAGCTATGGCTACACCTTC
CDR3: CASSPALGGSYGYTF

size: many
V: TRBV30
J: TRBJ2-2
D: .
DNA: TGTGCCTGGAGCGCCTACCAAACCGGGGAGCTGTTTTTT
CDR3: CAWSAYQTGELFF

size: many
V: TRBV15
J: TRBJ1-2
D: .
DNA: TGTGCCACCAGCAGAGGCAGGGCCTACTATGGCTACACCTTC
CDR3: CATSRGRAYYGYTF

size: many
V: TRBV11-2
J: TRBJ1-2
D: .
DNA: TGTGCCAGCAGTCGTACCCTCGACACATCCGGCGGGTATGGCTACACCTTC
CDR3: CASSRTLDTSGGYGYTF

size: .
V: TRBV7-9
J: TRBJ2-7
D: TRBD2
DNA: TGTGCCAGCACCACAATGGCGGGAGGGTACGAGCAGTACTTC
CDR3: CASTTMAGGYEQYF

size: many
V: TRBV20-1
J: TRBJ1-3
D: .
DNA: TGCAGTGCCTTTGCGGGGATGAGCTCTGGAAACACCATATATTTT
CDR3: CSAFAGMSSGNTIYF

size: few
V: TRBV6-1
J: TRBJ1-1
D: .
DNA: .
CDR3: CAGRRAGTEAFF

size: .
V: TRBV24-1
J: TRBJ1-2
D: .
DNA: TGTGCCACCAGTGATCCGGACAGTAACTATGGCTACACCTTC
CDR3: CATSDPDSNYGYTF

size: many
V: TRBV30
J: TRBJ1-1
D: .
DNA: TGTGCCTGGAGTGTAGGGGATTACACTGAAGCTTTCTTT
CDR3: CAWSVGDYTEAFF

size: many
V: TRBV2
J: TRBJ1-6
D: .
DNA: TGTGCCAGCGGGAGTCAGAGCTCCTATAATTCACCCCTCCACTTT
CDR3: CASGSQSSYNSPLHF